This T cell receptor beta chain is drawn from a study of T cells in Graves' hyperthyroidism and ophthalmopathy. Study context: Peripheral blood was drawn at first diagnosis, prior to all treatment.

This clonotype was seen ten or more times. Authors of the study amplified TCR beta CDR3 regions from RNA transcripts. Researchers ran a first-round RT-PCR on the TCR CDR3 using the HTBI primer set. MiXCR was run by TCRdb on the multiplex PCR reads, yielding one entry per CDR3 protein. The sample carries a few hundred thousand distinct CDR3 sequences, roughly 14% recorded once. The CDR3 loop spans 14 amino acids. Trimming removed 5 bases at V and 3 bases at J, with 14 bases between. The sample consisted of blood. The TCR sequence derives from a woman aged 30 to 39 with Graves' ophthalmopathy. The chain employs TRBV12-3 or TRBV12-4 and TRBJ2-7, with a possible D match to TRBD1 (5 bases). Here the CDR3 reads CASSTRPQGYEQYF. As DNA, the CDR3 is TGTGCCAGCAGTACCCGGCCCCAGGGCTACGAGCAGTACTTC.